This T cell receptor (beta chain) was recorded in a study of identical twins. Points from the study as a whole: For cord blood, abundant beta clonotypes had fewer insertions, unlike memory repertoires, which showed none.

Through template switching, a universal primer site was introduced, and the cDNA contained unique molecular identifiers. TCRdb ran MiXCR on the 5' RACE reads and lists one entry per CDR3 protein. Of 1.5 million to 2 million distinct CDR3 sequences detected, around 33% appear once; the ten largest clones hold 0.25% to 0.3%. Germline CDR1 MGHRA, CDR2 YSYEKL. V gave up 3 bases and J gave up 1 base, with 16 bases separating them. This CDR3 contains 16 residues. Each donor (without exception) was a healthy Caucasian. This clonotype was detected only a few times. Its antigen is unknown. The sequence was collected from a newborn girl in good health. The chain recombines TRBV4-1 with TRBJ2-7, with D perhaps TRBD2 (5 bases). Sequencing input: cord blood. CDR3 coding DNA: TGCGCCAGCAGCCAGGTGGGGTTAGCGCGTTCCTACGAGCAGTACTTC. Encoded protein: CASSQVGLARSYEQYF.